Below, 30 T cell receptor beta chains from the same sample are listed, as sequenced in a study of blood T cell repertoires in COVID-19 (dated by TCRdb to the early 2020s). Library preparation was by the immunoSEQ multiplex PCR assay. TCRdb's version of the immuneACCESS table is confined to in-frame rearrangements and falls short of the full clone set. An unresolved V gene accounts for under half of the shortfall where checked; the remainder is of unknown origin. This sample is represented by some 410,000 clones; 70% to 90% of them were singletons. Of the sample, more than 0.9% falls within the top ten clones. Sequenced input: PBMCs or T cells enriched from blood (not recorded which). All receptors come from a woman aged 25 to 39 with acute COVID-19.

The chain links TRBV12-3 or TRBV12-4 to TRBJ2-5; D is uncertain. The CDR3 runs to 12 residues. The V end lost 7 bases, the J end lost 4 bases, and 10 bases lay between the germline ends. CDR3 amino acids: CASTTAGETQYF. The CDR3 region has the DNA TGTGCCAGCACCACCGCAGGAGAGACCCAGTACTTC.

In the case of this clone: The junction differs from germline at one of its ends, possibly a read error. The chain employs TRBV7-8 and TRBJ1-1; no clear D gene. CDR3 size: 13 residues. The germline CDR1 and CDR2 sequences are SGHVS and FQNEAQ. CDR3 DNA sequence: TGTGCCAGCAGCCCCCCAGGTTACACCGAAGCTTTCTTT. Translating it yields CASSPPGYTEAFF.

The rearrangement links TRBV24-1 to TRBJ1-6; D unclear. The germline gives CDR1 KGHDR, CDR2 SFDVKD. CDR3 length: 13 amino acids. Deletions cut 2 bases from V and 10 bases from J, with 8 bases between. For the CDR3, the DNA is TGTGCCACCAGTGATTCGGGAGACTCACCCCTCCACTTT. The encoded protein is CATSDSGDSPLHF.

The chain links TRBV27 to TRBJ2-1; 15 bases line up with TRBD2. This CDR3 has 19 residues. After removal of 2 bases from V and 2 bases from J, the junction contained 7 bases not matched to a gene. Germline assignment: CDR1 MNHEY and CDR2 SMNVEV (reference sequence). CDR3 region: CASSLASGTSGGPYNEQFF. The DNA for the CDR3 is TGTGCCAGCAGTTTAGCCTCCGGGACTAGCGGGGGGCCCTACAATGAGCAGTTCTTC.

The genes are TRBV6-6 and TRBJ2-3, with 9 bases that match TRBD1. The J segment lost 3 bases and the V segment lost 2 bases, leaving 3 bases of the junction unmatched. The CDR3 is made up of 15 amino acids. Looked up from germline, CDR1 is MNHNY and CDR2 is SVGAGI (reference sequence). CDR3 loop: CASSYRTGVTDTQYF. Here the CDR3 DNA reads TGTGCCAGCAGTTACCGGACAGGGGTTACAGATACGCAGTATTTT.

V is TRBV30 and J is TRBJ1-1; 7 bases fit TRBD1. The CDR3 extends over 15 amino acids. The germline gives CDR1 GTSNPN, CDR2 SVGIG (reference sequence). After removal of 7 bases from V and 1 base from J, the junction contained 12 bases not matched to a gene. CDR3 protein: CAFKRGRDWNTEAFF. The CDR3 DNA sequence: TGTGCCTTCAAGAGGGGGCGCGATTGGAACACTGAAGCTTTCTTT. The variable domain in full, with the rest retrieved from reference TRBV30 and TRBJ1-1, is SQTIHQWPATLVQPVGSPLSLECTVEGTSNPNLYWYRQAAGRGLQLLFYSVGIGQISSEVPQNLSASRPQDRQFILSSKKLLLSDSGFYLCAFKRGRDWNTEAFFGQGTRLTVV.

The chain joins TRBV5-4 to TRBJ2-7, with D perhaps matching TRBD2 (6 bases). The CDR3 consists of 13 residues. CDR1 is SGHNT and CDR2 is YYREEE in the germline V gene (reference sequence). V lost 1 base and J lost 5, with 10 bases in between. As DNA, the CDR3 is TGTGCCAGCAGCTTGTCGGGGGAGGACGAGCAGTACTTC. Translating it yields CASSLSGEDEQYF.

This sequence joins TRBV19 and TRBJ2-3; 10 nucleotides align to TRBD2. This CDR3 spans 16 amino acids. After removal of 3 bases from V and 2 bases from J, the junction contained 5 bases not matched to a gene. The germline V gene encodes CDR1 LNHDA and CDR2 SQIVND (reference sequence). Here the CDR3 reads CASSIKGLADTDTQYF. CDR3 nucleotide sequence: TGTGCCAGTAGTATTAAAGGACTAGCGGACACAGATACGCAGTATTTT.

The V call is TRBV5-5, the J call TRBJ2-7, with 9 positions matching TRBD1. Germline CDR1 and CDR2: SGHKS and YYEKEE (reference sequence). The CDR3 spans 13 residues. Unmatched junction bases numbered 4, after V lost 4 bases and J lost 5 bases. As DNA, the CDR3 is TGTGCCAGCAGCCGAGGGGACAGGGACGAGCAGTACTTC. Its protein product is CASSRGDRDEQYF.

As concerns this clone: In the same sample, other DNA sequences code for this CDR3. The chain recombines TRBV7-3 with TRBJ2-5, with TRBD2 identical over 11 bases. This CDR3 is 15 amino acids long. V trimming: 4 bases; J trimming: 4 bases; junction bases outside the gene matches: 5. Germline values: CDR1 SGHTA, CDR2 FQGTGA. For the CDR3, the DNA is TGTGCCAGCAGCTCGTTAGCGGGGGGGCCAGAGACCCAGTACTTC. Protein: CASSSLAGGPETQYF.

The chain couples TRBV10-1 to TRBJ2-4, with a tentative D call TRBD1 (5 bases). This CDR3 contains 14 residues. Per germline, CDR1 WNHNN and CDR2 SYGVQD (reference sequence). The germline V and J ends were trimmed by 2 bases and 12 bases, with 17 bases remaining between them. The CDR3 spells CASSETTAQGYQYF. CDR3 nucleotides: TGCGCCAGCAGTGAGACTACCGCTCAGGGCTATCAGTACTTC.

V and J are TRBV10-3 and TRBJ1-1; D may be TRBD1 (5 bases). CDR1 ENHRY and CDR2 SYGVKD come from the germline V gene. Trimming took off 7 bases at V and 5 bases at J, with 17 bases between the two ends. CDR3 length: 14 amino acids. CDR3 in amino acids: CAINEGRGTTEAFF. In DNA, the CDR3 is TGTGCCATCAACGAGGGGAGGGGTACGACTGAAGCTTTCTTT.

This chain uses TRBV24-1 with TRBJ2-5; tentative D call: TRBD1 (6 bases). Germline loops: CDR1 KGHDR, CDR2 SFDVKD. Trimming left V 3 bases short and J 2 bases short, with 12 bases between. This CDR3 has 15 amino acids. The CDR3 coding sequence is TGTGCCACCAGTGATCCGAGGACAGAACAAGAGACCCAGTACTTC. Translating gives CATSDPRTEQETQYF.

The V gene is TRBV5-6, the J gene TRBJ1-2; 8 positions match TRBD1. J gave up 0 bases and V 4 bases, and 2 bases lay outside the gene matches. Germline values: CDR1 SGHDT, CDR2 YYEEEE. The CDR3 covers 14 residues. CDR3 sequence reads: CASSTDRANYGYTF. In DNA form, the CDR3 reads TGTGCCAGCAGCACGGACAGGGCTAACTATGGCTACACCTTC.

The CDR3 here is CATSGGYGYTF. CDR3 coding DNA: TGTGCCACCAGTGGAGGATACGGCTACACCTTC. V and J are TRBV24-1 and TRBJ1-2, with no clear D. CDR3 length: 11 amino acids. Germline CDR1 reads KGHDR; CDR2 reads SFDVKD. V was pared by 5 bases and J by 8 bases, with 8 bases between.

The chain uses TRBV12-5 and TRBJ2-3; 12 bases line up with TRBD2. This CDR3 contains 16 residues. Germline V gene sequence: CDR1 LGHNT, CDR2 FRNRAP. V was clipped by 5 bases and J by 0 bases; unmatched bases: 3. The CDR3 DNA sequence: TGTGCTAGTGGTCCTGGACTAGCGGGGAGCACAGATACGCAGTATTTT. Translated: CASGPGLAGSTDTQYF.

V is TRBV29-1 and J is TRBJ2-7; 8 bases map to TRBD1. The germline V gene has CDR1 SQVTM and CDR2 ANQGSEA. This CDR3 contains 12 residues. The V segment lost 5 bases and the J segment 3 bases; nucleotides outside the gene matches: 3. CDR3 DNA sequence: TGCAGCGTTAGAACAGGGGGCTACGAGCAGTACTTC. It encodes CSVRTGGYEQYF.

The chain links TRBV7-8 to TRBJ2-1; 9 positions match TRBD2. Germline loops: CDR1 SGHVS, CDR2 FQNEAQ. The CDR3 consists of 16 residues. V gave up 1 base and J gave up 4 bases; unmatched junction bases: 5. CDR3 sequence (DNA): TGTGCCAGCAGCTTAGAGGTAGCGGGGGCGTACAATGAGCAGTTCTTC. Its translation is CASSLEVAGAYNEQFF.

The chain couples TRBV2 to TRBJ1-5, with TRBD1 identical over 8 bases. Per the germline V gene, CDR1 is SNHLY and CDR2 is FYNNEI. V lost 4 bases and J lost 2; bases outside the gene matches: 16. The length of the CDR3 is 19 residues. CDR3 bases: TGTGCCAGCAGTGGGGAGGAGACAGGGGCTCTACGGGGCAATCAGCCCCAGCATTTT. It codes for CASSGEETGALRGNQPQHF.

This clone was detected once. The chain links TRBV6-1 to TRBJ1-1; 10 nucleotides agree with TRBD1. This CDR3 is 12 amino acids long. V shed 6 bases, J shed 9 bases, and the junction held 4 bases outside the gene matches. Germline-derived CDR1 and CDR2 are MNHNS and SASEGT. The chain's CDR3 is CASRGTGVKAFF. CDR3 DNA sequence: TGTGCCAGCAGGGGGACAGGGGTTAAAGCTTTCTTT.

The V gene is TRBV4-2, the J gene TRBJ2-3; D perhaps matches TRBD2 (7 bases). Between the trimmed V and J ends, which lost 1 base and 6 bases, there was a span of 11 bases. This CDR3 has 14 amino acids. Germline CDR1 LGHNA, CDR2 YNFKEQ. The CDR3 loop is CASSQAGGQDTQYF. The CDR3 nucleotides read TGTGCCAGCAGCCAAGCGGGGGGCCAGGATACGCAGTATTTT.

The V call is TRBV24-1, the J call TRBJ2-1; possible D gene TRBD2, 5 bases. The V gene's germline CDR1 is KGHDR and CDR2 SFDVKD. This CDR3 region has 14 residues. V was trimmed by 5 bases and J by 9 bases, leaving 16 bases between them. The CDR3 coding sequence is TGTGCCACCAGTGGTAAACTAGATTTTGGTGAGCAGTTCTTC. This codes for CATSGKLDFGEQFF.

The rearrangement uses TRBV6-1 and TRBJ2-2, with 8 bases fitting TRBD2. V lost 0 bases and J lost 0; bases outside the gene matches: 6. The CDR3 loop spans 18 amino acids. Per germline, CDR1 MNHNS and CDR2 SASEGT. In nucleotides, the CDR3 is TGTGCCAGCAGTGAAGCGATAGCGGGGACCACGAACACCGGGGAGCTGTTTTTT. Translated, it gives CASSEAIAGTTNTGELFF.

The V call is TRBV6-5, the J call TRBJ1-3; D remains ambiguous. Germline V gene lookup returns CDR1 MNHEY and CDR2 SVGAGI. V lost 3 bases and J 0 bases, leaving 9 bases between the germline ends. The CDR3 sequence is 15 residues long. CDR3 loop: CASSYTQSSGNTIYF. The DNA for the CDR3 is TGTGCCAGCAGTTATACACAAAGCTCTGGAAACACCATATATTTT.

The chain uses TRBV24-1 and TRBJ2-2, with 9 bases identical to TRBD1. CDR1 is KGHDR and CDR2 is SFDVKD in the germline V gene. This CDR3 contains 15 residues. Trimming at V came to 4 bases and at J to 1 base, leaving 0 bases not matched to a gene. This CDR3 reads CATSEGQGNTGELFF. In nucleotides, the CDR3 is TGTGCCACCAGTGAGGGACAGGGGAACACCGGGGAGCTGTTTTTT.

This chain uses TRBV24-1 with TRBJ1-5, with 9 bases identical to TRBD1. Losses at the gene ends were 3 bases for V and 4 bases for J; bases not matched to a gene: 6. This CDR3 has 16 amino acids. The germline V gene has CDR1 KGHDR and CDR2 SFDVKD. The CDR3 region has the DNA TGTGCCACCAGTGATCCCACAGGGGGCCCAAATCAGCCCCAGCATTTT. It specifies CATSDPTGGPNQPQHF.

The gene calls are TRBV29-1 and TRBJ2-2; TRBD2 matches at 13 bases. The V gene end was trimmed by 8 bases and the J gene end by 6 bases; junction bases not matched to a gene: 3. The germline CDR1 and CDR2 sequences are SQVTM and ANQGSEA. The CDR3 is 13 residues long. CDR3 nucleotide sequence: TGCAGCATAGGGACTAGCGGGGCCGGGGAGCTGTTTTTT. Translating gives CSIGTSGAGELFF.

This clone was seen more than once but under ten times. Here the CDR3 DNA reads TGTGCCAGCAGCTTGGGTCCAGGGGTGAACTATGGCTACACCTTC. This sequence encodes CASSLGPGVNYGYTF. V is TRBV5-5 and J is TRBJ1-2, with D possibly TRBD1 on 6 matching bases. V lost 0 bases and J 2 bases, leaving 11 bases between the germline ends. Germline CDR1 reads SGHKS; CDR2 reads YYEKEE (reference sequence). This CDR3 spans 15 amino acids.

In DNA form, the CDR3 reads TGTGCCAGTAGTATAACGGCAGGGGGCCGTAGCAATCAGCCCCAGCATTTT. This translates into CASSITAGGRSNQPQHF. V gene TRBV19 combines with J gene TRBJ1-5; 8 nucleotides line up with TRBD1. This CDR3 is built from 17 residues. The ends lost 2 bases at V and 0 bases at J; junction bases unmatched: 6. The germline gives CDR1 LNHDA, CDR2 SQIVND (reference sequence).

The chain employs TRBV28 and TRBJ1-3, with 11 bases aligning to TRBD1. Germline CDR1 reads MDHEN; CDR2 reads SYDVKM. V was pared by 2 bases and J by 1 base, with 7 bases of the junction left unmatched. The CDR3 has 18 residues. CDR3 in DNA: TGTGCCAGCAGTTTACTCCGAGGACAGGGGGCTTCTGGAAACACCATATATTTT. As protein: CASSLLRGQGASGNTIYF.